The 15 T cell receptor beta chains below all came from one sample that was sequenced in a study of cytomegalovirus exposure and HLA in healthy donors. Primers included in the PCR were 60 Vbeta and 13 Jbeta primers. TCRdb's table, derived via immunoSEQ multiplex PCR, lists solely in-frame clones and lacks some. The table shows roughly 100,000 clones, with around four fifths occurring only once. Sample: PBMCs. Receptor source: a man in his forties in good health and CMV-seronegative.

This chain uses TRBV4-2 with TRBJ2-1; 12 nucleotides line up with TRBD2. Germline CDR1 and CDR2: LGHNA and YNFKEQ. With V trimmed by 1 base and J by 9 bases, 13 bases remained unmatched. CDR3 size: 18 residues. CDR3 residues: CASSQVASGGAPDVEQFF. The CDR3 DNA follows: TGTGCCAGCAGCCAAGTGGCTAGCGGGGGGGCCCCTGACGTTGAGCAGTTCTTC.

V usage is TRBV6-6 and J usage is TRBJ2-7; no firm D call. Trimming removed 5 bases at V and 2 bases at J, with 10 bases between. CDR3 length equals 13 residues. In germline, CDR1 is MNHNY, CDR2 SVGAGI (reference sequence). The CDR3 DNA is TGTGCCAGCAGTCTCGACATGACCTACGAGCAGTACTTC. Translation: CASSLDMTYEQYF.

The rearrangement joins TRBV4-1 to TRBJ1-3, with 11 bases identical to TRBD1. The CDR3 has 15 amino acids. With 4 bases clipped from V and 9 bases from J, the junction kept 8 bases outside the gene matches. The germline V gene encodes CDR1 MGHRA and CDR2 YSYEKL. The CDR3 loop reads CASSLPGQGETTIYF. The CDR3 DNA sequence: TGCGCCAGCAGCCTACCGGGACAGGGGGAGACCACCATATATTTT.

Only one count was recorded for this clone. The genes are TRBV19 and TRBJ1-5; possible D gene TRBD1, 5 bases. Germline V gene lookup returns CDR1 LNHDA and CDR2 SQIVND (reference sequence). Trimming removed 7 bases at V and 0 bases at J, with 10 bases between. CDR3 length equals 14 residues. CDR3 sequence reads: CASTLTASNQPQHF. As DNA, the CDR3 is TGTGCCAGTACCTTGACAGCTAGCAATCAGCCCCAGCATTTT.

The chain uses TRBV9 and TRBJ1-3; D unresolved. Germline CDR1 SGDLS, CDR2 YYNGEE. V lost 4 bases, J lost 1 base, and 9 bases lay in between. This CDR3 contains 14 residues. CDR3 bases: TGTGCCAGCAGCCCCCCGGGGTCTGGAAACACCATATATTTT. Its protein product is CASSPPGSGNTIYF. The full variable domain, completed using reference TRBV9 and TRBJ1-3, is DSGVTQTPKHLITATGQRVTLRCSPRSGDLSVYWYQQSLDQGLQFLIQYYNGEERAKGNILERFSAQQFPDLHSELNLSSLELGDSALYFCASSPPGSGNTIYFGEGSWLTVV.

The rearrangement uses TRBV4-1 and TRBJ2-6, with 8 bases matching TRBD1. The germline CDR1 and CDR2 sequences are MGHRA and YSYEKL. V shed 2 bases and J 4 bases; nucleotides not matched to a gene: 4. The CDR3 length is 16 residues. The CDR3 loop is CASSQQGAGGANVLTF. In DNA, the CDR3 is TGCGCCAGCAGCCAACAGGGGGCGGGAGGGGCCAACGTCCTGACTTTC.

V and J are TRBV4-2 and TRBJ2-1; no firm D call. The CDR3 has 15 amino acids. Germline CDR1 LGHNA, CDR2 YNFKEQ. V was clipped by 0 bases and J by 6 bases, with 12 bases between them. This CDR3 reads CASSQDLSPFNEQFF. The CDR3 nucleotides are TGTGCCAGCAGCCAAGATCTGAGCCCCTTCAATGAGCAGTTCTTC.

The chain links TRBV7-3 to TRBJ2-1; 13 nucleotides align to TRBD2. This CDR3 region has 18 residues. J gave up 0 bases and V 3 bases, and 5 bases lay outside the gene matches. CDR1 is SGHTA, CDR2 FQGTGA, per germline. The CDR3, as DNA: TGTGCCAGCAGCTTGGGACTAGCGGGGCCGAGCTCCTACAATGAGCAGTTCTTC. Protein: CASSLGLAGPSSYNEQFF. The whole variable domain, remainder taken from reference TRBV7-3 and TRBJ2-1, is GAGVSQTPSNKVTEKGKYVELRCDPISGHTALYWYRQSLGQGPEFLIYFQGTGAADDSGLPNDRFFAVRPEGSVSTLKIQRTERGDSAVYLCASSLGLAGPSSYNEQFFGPGTRLTVL.

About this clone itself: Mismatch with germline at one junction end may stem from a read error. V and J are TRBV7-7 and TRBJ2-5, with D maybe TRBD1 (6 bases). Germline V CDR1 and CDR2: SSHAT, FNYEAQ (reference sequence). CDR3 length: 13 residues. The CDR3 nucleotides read TGTGCTAGCAGCCCTACAGGGCTAGAGACCCAGTACTTC. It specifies CASSPTGLETQYF.

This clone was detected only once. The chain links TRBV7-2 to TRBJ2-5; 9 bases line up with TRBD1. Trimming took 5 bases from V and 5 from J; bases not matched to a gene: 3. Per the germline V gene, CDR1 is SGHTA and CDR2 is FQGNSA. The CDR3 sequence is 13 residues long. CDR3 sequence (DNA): TGTGCCAGCAGCACAGGGGGCGTTGAGACCCAGTACTTC. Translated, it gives CASSTGGVETQYF.

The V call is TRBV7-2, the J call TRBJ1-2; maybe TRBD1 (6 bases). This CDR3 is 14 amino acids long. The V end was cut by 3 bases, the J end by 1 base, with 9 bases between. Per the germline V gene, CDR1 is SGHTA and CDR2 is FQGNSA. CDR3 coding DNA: TGTGCCAGCAGCTTTGGACAGTTTAACTATGGCTACACCTTC. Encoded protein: CASSFGQFNYGYTF.

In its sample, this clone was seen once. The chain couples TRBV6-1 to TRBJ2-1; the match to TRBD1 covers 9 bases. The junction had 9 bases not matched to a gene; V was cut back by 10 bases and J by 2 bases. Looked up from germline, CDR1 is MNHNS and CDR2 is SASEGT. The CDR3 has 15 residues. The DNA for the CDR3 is TGTGCCATCGGGACAGGGCCGGGGGCCTACAATGAGCAGTTCTTC. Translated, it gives CAIGTGPGAYNEQFF.

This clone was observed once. The CDR3: CASSLEASGNYGYTF. CDR3 coding DNA: TGTGCCAGCAGTTTAGAGGCCTCGGGGAACTATGGCTACACCTTC. The V and J genes are TRBV27 and TRBJ1-2; D unresolved. Trimming took off 2 bases at V and 2 bases at J, with 12 bases between the two ends. The germline gives CDR1 MNHEY, CDR2 SMNVEV (reference sequence). The CDR3 sequence is 15 residues long.

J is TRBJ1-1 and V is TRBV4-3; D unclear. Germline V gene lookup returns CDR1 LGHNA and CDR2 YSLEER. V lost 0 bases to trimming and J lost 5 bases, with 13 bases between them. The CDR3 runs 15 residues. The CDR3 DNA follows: TGCGCCAGCAGCCAAGAATTTGACTCATTAACTGAAGCTTTCTTT. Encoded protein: CASSQEFDSLTEAFF.

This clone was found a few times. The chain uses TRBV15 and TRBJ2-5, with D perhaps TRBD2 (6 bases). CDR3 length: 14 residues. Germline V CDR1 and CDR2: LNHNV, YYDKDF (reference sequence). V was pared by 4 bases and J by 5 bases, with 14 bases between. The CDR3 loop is CATSTLLAGETQYF. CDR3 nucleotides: TGTGCCACCAGCACATTACTGGCGGGGGAGACCCAGTACTTC. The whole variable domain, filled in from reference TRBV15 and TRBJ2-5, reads DAMVIQNPRYQVTQFGKPVTLSCSQTLNHNVMYWYQQKSSQAPKLLFHYYDKDFNNEADTPDNFQSRRPNTSFCFLDIRSPGLGDTAMYLCATSTLLAGETQYFGPGTRLLVL.